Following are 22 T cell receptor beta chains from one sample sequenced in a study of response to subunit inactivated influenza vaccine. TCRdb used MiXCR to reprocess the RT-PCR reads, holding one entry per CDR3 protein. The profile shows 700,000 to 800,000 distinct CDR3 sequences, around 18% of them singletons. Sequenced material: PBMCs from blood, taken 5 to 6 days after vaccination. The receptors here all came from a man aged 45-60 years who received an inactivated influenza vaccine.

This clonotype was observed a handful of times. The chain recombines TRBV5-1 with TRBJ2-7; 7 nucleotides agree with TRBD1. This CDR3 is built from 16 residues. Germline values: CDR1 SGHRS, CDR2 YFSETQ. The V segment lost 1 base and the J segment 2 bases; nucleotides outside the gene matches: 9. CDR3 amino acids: CASSLSLTGKAYEQYF. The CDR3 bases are TGCGCCAGCAGCTTGAGTTTGACAGGGAAAGCCTACGAGCAGTACTTC.

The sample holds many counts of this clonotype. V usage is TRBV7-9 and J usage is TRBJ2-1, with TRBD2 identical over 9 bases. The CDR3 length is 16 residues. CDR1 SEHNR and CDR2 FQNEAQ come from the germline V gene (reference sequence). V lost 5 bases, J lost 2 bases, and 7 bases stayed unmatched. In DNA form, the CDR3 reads TGTGCCAGCAGCAAACCCGCGGGAGGGCCCTACAATGAGCAGTTCTTC. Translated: CASSKPAGGPYNEQFF.

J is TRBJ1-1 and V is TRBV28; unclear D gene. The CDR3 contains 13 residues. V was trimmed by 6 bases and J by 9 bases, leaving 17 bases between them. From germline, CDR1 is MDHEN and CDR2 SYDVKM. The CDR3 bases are TGTGCCAGCAGACCCGGCCTAGGAAATAAAGCTTTCTTT. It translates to CASRPGLGNKAFF.

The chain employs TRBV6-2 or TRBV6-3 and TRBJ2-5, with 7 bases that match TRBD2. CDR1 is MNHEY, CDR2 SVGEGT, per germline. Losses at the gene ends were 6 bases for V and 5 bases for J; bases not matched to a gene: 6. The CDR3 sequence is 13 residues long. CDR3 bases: TGTGCCAGCAGGGGGACTACATGGGAGACCCAGTACTTC. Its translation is CASRGTTWETQYF.

CDR3: CSVWTVGETQYF. The CDR3 nucleotides are TGCAGCGTGTGGACAGTTGGAGAGACCCAGTACTTC. The gene calls are TRBV29-1 and TRBJ2-5; TRBD1 might be the D (6 bases). CDR1 is SQVTM and CDR2 is ANQGSEA in the germline V gene. This CDR3 region has 12 residues. Trimming shortened V by 6 bases and J by 4 bases, and 12 bases separated the two germline ends. The full variable domain, its missing parts supplied by reference TRBV29-1 and TRBJ2-5, is SAVISQKPSRDICQRGTSLTIQCQVDSQVTMMFWYRQQPGQSLTLIATANQGSEATYESGFVIDKFPISRPNLTFSTLTVSNMSPEDSSIYLCSVWTVGETQYFGPGTRLLVL.

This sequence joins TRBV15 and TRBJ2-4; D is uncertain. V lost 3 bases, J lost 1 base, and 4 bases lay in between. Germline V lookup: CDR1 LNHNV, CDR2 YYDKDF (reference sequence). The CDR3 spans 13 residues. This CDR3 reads CATSSKAKNIQYF. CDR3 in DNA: TGTGCCACCAGCAGTAAGGCCAAAAACATTCAGTACTTC.

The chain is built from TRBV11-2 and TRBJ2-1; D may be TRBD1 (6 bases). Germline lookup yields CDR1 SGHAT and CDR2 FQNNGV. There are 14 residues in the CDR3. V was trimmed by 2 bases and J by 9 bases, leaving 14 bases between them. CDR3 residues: CASSLISDRLEQFF. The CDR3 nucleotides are TGTGCCAGCAGCTTAATCTCCGACAGGCTTGAGCAGTTCTTC.

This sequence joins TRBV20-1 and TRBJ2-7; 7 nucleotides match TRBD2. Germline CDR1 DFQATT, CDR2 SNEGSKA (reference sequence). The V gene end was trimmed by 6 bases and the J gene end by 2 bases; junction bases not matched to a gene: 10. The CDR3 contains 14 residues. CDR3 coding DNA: TGCAGTGCCCACCCAGCGGGAAGAACCTACGAGCAGTACTTC. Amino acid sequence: CSAHPAGRTYEQYF.

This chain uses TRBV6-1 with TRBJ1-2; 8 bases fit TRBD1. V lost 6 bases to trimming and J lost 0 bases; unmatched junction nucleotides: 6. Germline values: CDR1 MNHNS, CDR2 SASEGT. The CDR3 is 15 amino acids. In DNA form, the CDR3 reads TGTGCCAGCAGGAAGACAGGGGTGGCTAACTATGGCTACACCTTC. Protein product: CASRKTGVANYGYTF.

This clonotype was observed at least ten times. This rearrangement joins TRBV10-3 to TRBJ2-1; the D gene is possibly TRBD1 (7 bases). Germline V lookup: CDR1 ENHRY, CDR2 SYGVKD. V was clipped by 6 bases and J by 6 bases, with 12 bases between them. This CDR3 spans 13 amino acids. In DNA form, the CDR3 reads TGTGCCATCAGGGGGGGACAGTTCAATGAGCAGTTCTTC. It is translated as CAIRGGQFNEQFF.

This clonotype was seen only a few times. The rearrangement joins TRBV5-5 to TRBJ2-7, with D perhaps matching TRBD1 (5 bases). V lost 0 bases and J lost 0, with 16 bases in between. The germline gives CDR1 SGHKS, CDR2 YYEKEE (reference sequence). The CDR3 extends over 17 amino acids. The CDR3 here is CASSLAPTGPSSYEQYF. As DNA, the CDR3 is TGTGCCAGCAGCTTGGCCCCAACAGGTCCCAGCTCCTACGAGCAGTACTTC.

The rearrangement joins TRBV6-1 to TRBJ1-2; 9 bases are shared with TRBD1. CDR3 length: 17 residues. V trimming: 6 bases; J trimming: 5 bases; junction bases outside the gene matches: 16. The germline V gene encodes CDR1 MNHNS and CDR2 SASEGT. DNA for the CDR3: TGTGCCAGCAGGACTGGACAGGGGTTTTTAGGGCCTTATGGCTACACCTTC. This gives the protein CASRTGQGFLGPYGYTF.

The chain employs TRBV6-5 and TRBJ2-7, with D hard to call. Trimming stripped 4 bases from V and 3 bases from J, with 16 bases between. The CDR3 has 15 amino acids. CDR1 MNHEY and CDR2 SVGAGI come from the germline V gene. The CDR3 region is CASSSGVGHLYEQYF. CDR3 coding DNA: TGTGCCAGCAGTTCCGGAGTAGGGCACCTCTACGAGCAGTACTTC.

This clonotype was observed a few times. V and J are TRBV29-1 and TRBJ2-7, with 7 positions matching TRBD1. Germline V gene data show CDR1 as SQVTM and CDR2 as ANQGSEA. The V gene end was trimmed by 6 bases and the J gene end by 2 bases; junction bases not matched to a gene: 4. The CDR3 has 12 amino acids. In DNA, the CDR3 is TGCAGCGTCCGGGACAGAGCCTACGAGCAGTACTTC. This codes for CSVRDRAYEQYF.

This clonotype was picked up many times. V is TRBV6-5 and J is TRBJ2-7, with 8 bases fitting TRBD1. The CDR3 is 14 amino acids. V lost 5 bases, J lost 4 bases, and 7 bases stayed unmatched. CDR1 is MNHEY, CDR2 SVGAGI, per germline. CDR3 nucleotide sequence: TGTGCCAGCAGTACTCCGGGACAGGTTTACGAGCAGTACTTC. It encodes CASSTPGQVYEQYF.

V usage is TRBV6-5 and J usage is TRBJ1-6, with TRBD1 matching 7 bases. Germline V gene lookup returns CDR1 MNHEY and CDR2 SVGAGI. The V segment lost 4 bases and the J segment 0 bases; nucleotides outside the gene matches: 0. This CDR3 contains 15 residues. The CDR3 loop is CASSSGGSYNSPLHF. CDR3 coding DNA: TGTGCCAGCAGTTCAGGGGGCTCCTATAATTCACCCCTCCACTTT.

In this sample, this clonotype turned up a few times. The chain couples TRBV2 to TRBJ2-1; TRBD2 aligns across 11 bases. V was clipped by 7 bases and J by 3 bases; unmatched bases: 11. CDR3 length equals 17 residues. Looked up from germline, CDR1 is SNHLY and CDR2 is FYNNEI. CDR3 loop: CASIGTSGPWNYNEQFF. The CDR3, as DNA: TGTGCCAGCATCGGGACTAGCGGTCCCTGGAACTACAATGAGCAGTTCTTC.

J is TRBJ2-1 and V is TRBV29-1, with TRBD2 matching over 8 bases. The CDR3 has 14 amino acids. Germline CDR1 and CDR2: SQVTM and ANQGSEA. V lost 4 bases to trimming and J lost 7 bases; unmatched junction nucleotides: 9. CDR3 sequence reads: CSVGSGRAFNEQFF. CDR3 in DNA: TGCAGCGTTGGGAGCGGGAGAGCTTTTAATGAGCAGTTCTTC.

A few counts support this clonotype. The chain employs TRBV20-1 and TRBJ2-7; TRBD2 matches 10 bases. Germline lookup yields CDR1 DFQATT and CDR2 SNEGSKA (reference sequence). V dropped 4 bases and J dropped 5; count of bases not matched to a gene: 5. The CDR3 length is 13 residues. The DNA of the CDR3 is TGCAGTGCTACTAGCGGGGGAATCGACGAGCAGTACTTC. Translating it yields CSATSGGIDEQYF.

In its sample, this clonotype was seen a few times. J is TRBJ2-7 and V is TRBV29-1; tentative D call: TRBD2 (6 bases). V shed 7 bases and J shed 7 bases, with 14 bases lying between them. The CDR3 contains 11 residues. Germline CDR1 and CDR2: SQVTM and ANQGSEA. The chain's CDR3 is CSAGRGLEQYF. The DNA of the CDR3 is TGCAGCGCGGGTCGGGGGTTAGAGCAGTACTTC.

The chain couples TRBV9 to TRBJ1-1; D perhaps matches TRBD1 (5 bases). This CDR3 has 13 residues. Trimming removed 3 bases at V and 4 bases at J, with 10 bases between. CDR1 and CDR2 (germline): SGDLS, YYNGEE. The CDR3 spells CASSGRGGTEAFF. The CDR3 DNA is TGTGCCAGCAGCGGGAGGGGTGGCACTGAAGCTTTCTTT. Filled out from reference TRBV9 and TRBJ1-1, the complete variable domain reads DSGVTQTPKHLITATGQRVTLRCSPRSGDLSVYWYQQSLDQGLQFLIQYYNGEERAKGNILERFSAQQFPDLHSELNLSSLELGDSALYFCASSGRGGTEAFFGQGTRLTVV.

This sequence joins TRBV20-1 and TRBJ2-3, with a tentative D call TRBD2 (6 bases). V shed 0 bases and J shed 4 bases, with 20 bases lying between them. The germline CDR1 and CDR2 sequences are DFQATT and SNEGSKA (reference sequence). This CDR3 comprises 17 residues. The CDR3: CSARDSGRRGLPDTQYF. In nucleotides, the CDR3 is TGCAGTGCTAGAGATTCGGGGAGGCGGGGCCTCCCAGATACGCAGTATTTT.